This T cell receptor (beta chain) was retrieved from a study of cytomegalovirus exposure and HLA in healthy donors. Study-level points and caveats: There was a cluster of highly shared sequence variants that was likely a sequencing artifact.

Of note for this clone: The antigen remains undetermined.

Amplification used 60 Vbeta primers and 13 Jbeta primers. Some clones are missing from TCRdb's copy, which holds only in-frame ones; the method was immunoSEQ multiplex PCR. This sample has around 190,000 clones; around 87% occur once, and the top ten carry under 1.2%. Each of the donors was a healthy bone marrow donor. With V trimmed by 6 bases and J by 9 bases, 16 bases remained unmatched. The CDR3 contains 15 residues. Germline CDR1 MDHEN, CDR2 SYDVKM. The gene calls are TRBV28 and TRBJ2-5; 7 bases match TRBD2. Sequencing was performed on PBMCs. The sequence was collected from a boy under 10 years old in good health and CMV-seronegative. CDR3 coding DNA: TGTGCCAGCAGCTTACAATCCCGGGACGCGGGGGCCCAGTACTTC. It is translated as CASSLQSRDAGAQYF.